This is a list of T cell receptor beta chains from one sample in a study of blood T cell repertoires in COVID-19. Here immunoSEQ multiplex PCR was the method, and the copy in TCRdb shows in-frame clones only, minus some. This sample yields some 80,000 clones, of which roughly 88% are seen a single time; approximately 20% belongs to the top ten. Sequencing was performed on peripheral blood. The source of these receptors is a woman aged 50 to 60 with acute or convalescent COVID-19. CDR3s include the opening cysteine and the closing phenylalanine or tryptophan. D genes are given only for firm matches.

D gene	J gene	V gene	CDR3 DNA	CDR3 protein
NA	TRBJ1-4	TRBV4-2	TGTGCCAGCAGCCGAGTAACGACAGCTACCAATGAAAAACTGTTTTTT	CASSRVTTATNEKLFF
NA	TRBJ1-1	TRBV12-3/TRBV12-4	TGTGCCTCCGGAGGGTCTGCGTGGACTGAAGCTTTCTTT	CASGGSAWTEAFF
NA	TRBJ1-1	TRBV6-5	TGTGCCAGCACCCCCCCTGGACTTTCGAACACTGAAGCTTTCTTT	CASTPPGLSNTEAFF
NA	TRBJ1-6	TRBV5-4	TGTGCCAGCAGGGTCAACGGACTGAATTCACCCCTCCACTTT	CASRVNGLNSPLHF
TRBD2	TRBJ2-1	TRBV9	TGTGCCAGCAGCGTACGCGGGGGACTCAATGAGCAGTTCTTC	CASSVRGGLNEQFF
NA	TRBJ1-2	TRBV5-4	TGTGCCAGCAGCCCTTCCAGGGGCTATGGCTACACCTTC	CASSPSRGYGYTF
TRBD2	TRBJ2-7	TRBV6-5	TGTGCCAGCAGTTACTCCCAGCGGGAGTACGAGCAGTACTTC	CASSYSQREYEQYF
NA	TRBJ2-7	TRBV18	TGTGCCAGCTCACCAGGCACAGGGTTGGGCTACGAGCAGTACTTC	CASSPGTGLGYEQYF
TRBD1	TRBJ1-2	TRBV5-4	TGTGCCAGCAGCCTAGGACAGGGGTACTATGGCTACACCTTC	CASSLGQGYYGYTF
TRBD2	TRBJ2-5	TRBV5-1	TGCGCCAGCAGCTTGGAGCCTAGCGGGGTCCAAGAGACCCAGTACTTC	CASSLEPSGVQETQYF
NA	TRBJ2-5	TRBV6-5	TGTGCCAGCAGTTACTCAGACAGGCTGGAGACCCAGTACTTC	CASSYSDRLETQYF
NA	TRBJ1-4	TRBV7-2	TGTGCCAGCAGCTTATATAGGGGTGGACAGAAGAATGAAAAACTGTTTTTT	CASSLYRGGQKNEKLFF
TRBD1	TRBJ1-5	TRBV30	TGTGCCTGGAGCAGGGACAGGGGGTTTGGGAGCAATCAGCCCCAGCATTTT	CAWSRDRGFGSNQPQHF
NA	TRBJ1-5	TRBV9	TGTGCGGAGAGGGCACCTCATAATCCACCCCAGCATTTT	CAERAPHNPPQHF
NA	TRBJ2-7	TRBV7-3	TGTGCCAGCCCCCTAGGAGGGATACACTACGAGCAGTACTTC	CASPLGGIHYEQYF
NA	TRBJ2-5	TRBV18	TGTGCCAGCTCATCTTTTCAAGAGACCCAGTACTTC	CASSSFQETQYF
TRBD1	TRBJ1-5	TRBV18	TGTGCCAGCTCACCACGGACAGGGATCAATCAGCCCCAGCATTTT	CASSPRTGINQPQHF